These 25 T cell receptor beta chains came from one sample sequenced in a study of cytomegalovirus exposure and HLA in healthy donors. PCR employed 60 Vbeta and 13 Jbeta primers. Data came from immunoSEQ multiplex PCR; TCRdb stores just in-frame clones and leaves some out. The sample carries about 94,000 clones, more than 75% recorded once. The sequenced sample was PBMCs. The source of these receptors is a human donor in good health.

This chain connects TRBV5-1 to TRBJ1-6; 8 bases align to TRBD1. The ends lost 4 bases at V and 13 bases at J; junction bases unmatched: 7. CDR3 length: 13 amino acids. Germline-derived CDR1 and CDR2 are SGHRS and YFSETQ. CDR3 residues: CASSTGQGLPLHF. The CDR3 region has the DNA TGCGCCAGCAGCACCGGACAGGGCCTGCCCCTCCACTTT.

This clone was picked up one time. The V call is TRBV28, the J call TRBJ1-1; 9 bases fit TRBD1. V was clipped by 6 bases and J by 0 bases; unmatched bases: 5. Germline V gives CDR1 MDHEN, CDR2 SYDVKM. The CDR3 length is 15 residues. CDR3 nucleotide sequence: TGTGCCAGCAGCCCTGGGACAGGGATGAACACTGAAGCTTTCTTT. This sequence encodes CASSPGTGMNTEAFF.

The rearrangement uses TRBV9 and TRBJ2-1, with D unresolved. CDR1 and CDR2 from the germline V gene are SGDLS and YYNGEE. Trimming removed 0 bases from V and 2 bases from J, with 12 bases in between. This CDR3 has 16 amino acids. The CDR3, as DNA: TGTGCCAGCAGCGTAGGTGCCAGTTTAACCTACAATGAGCAGTTCTTC. Protein product: CASSVGASLTYNEQFF. The full variable domain, with the rest looked up from reference TRBV9 and TRBJ2-1, is DSGVTQTPKHLITATGQRVTLRCSPRSGDLSVYWYQQSLDQGLQFLIQYYNGEERAKGNILERFSAQQFPDLHSELNLSSLELGDSALYFCASSVGASLTYNEQFFGPGTRLTVL.

In this sample, this clone turned up a few times. The V call is TRBV7-2, the J call TRBJ1-1; possibly TRBD1 for D (6 bases). From germline, CDR1 is SGHTA and CDR2 FQGNSA. Trimming left V 5 bases short and J 1 base short, with 11 bases between. The CDR3 is 14 amino acids. The CDR3 reads CASSPRTENTEAFF. CDR3 coding DNA: TGTGCCAGCAGCCCGCGGACAGAGAACACTGAAGCTTTCTTT.

This clone was seen just once. The chain carries TRBV27 and TRBJ2-2; 7 nucleotides line up with TRBD2. CDR1 MNHEY and CDR2 SMNVEV come from the germline V gene (reference sequence). V trimming: 5 bases; J trimming: 5 bases; junction bases outside the gene matches: 11. The CDR3 is made up of 16 amino acids. The CDR3 nucleotides read TGTGCCAGCAGTCCCCAGGGCGGGAGAGGTACCGGGGAGCTGTTTTTT. It is translated as CASSPQGGRGTGELFF.

The V and J genes are TRBV7-2 and TRBJ1-4, with D perhaps matching TRBD1 (5 bases). V shed 3 bases and J shed 2 bases, with 7 bases lying between them. From germline, CDR1 is SGHTA and CDR2 FQGNSA. This CDR3 has 14 residues. CDR3 amino acids: CASSFRGTNEKLFF. Here the CDR3 DNA reads TGTGCCAGCAGCTTCCGGGGGACTAATGAAAAACTGTTTTTT. Full variable domain (remainder filled in from reference TRBV7-2 and TRBJ1-4): GAGVSQSPSNKVTEKGKDVELRCDPISGHTALYWYRQSLGQGLEFLIYFQGNSAPDKSGLPSDRFSAERTGGSVSTLTIQRTQQEDSAVYLCASSFRGTNEKLFFGSGTQLSVL.

V and J are TRBV6-6 and TRBJ1-4, with D possibly matching TRBD1 (5 bases). V was trimmed by 7 bases and J by 1 base, leaving 16 bases between them. In germline, CDR1 is MNHNY, CDR2 SVGAGI (reference sequence). The CDR3 extends over 16 amino acids. The CDR3 here is CASTRGTTLTNEKLFF. Here the CDR3 DNA reads TGTGCCAGCACCCGGGGGACCACCCTAACTAATGAAAAACTGTTTTTT.

The chain joins TRBV19 to TRBJ2-1; D uncertain. Trimming stripped 1 base from V and 5 bases from J, with 9 bases between. Germline lookup yields CDR1 LNHDA and CDR2 SQIVND (reference sequence). There are 14 residues in the CDR3. For the CDR3, the DNA is TGTGCCAGTAGTATAGTGCTGGCGGACAATGAGCAGTTCTTC. Translating gives CASSIVLADNEQFF. Full variable domain (remainder filled in from reference TRBV19 and TRBJ2-1): DGGITQSPKYLFRKEGQNVTLSCEQNLNHDAMYWYRQDPGQGLRLIYYSQIVNDFQKGDIAEGYSVSREKKESFPLTVTSAQKNPTAFYLCASSIVLADNEQFFGPGTRLTVL.

The chain uses TRBV2 and TRBJ2-1, with TRBD2 identical over 10 bases. Germline V gene data show CDR1 as SNHLY and CDR2 as FYNNEI. V shed 2 bases and J 9 bases; nucleotides not matched to a gene: 4. This CDR3 has 14 amino acids. CDR3 DNA sequence: TGTGCCAGCAGTGAACTAGCGGGAGATGGTGAGCAGTTCTTC. Translated: CASSELAGDGEQFF.

The V and J genes are TRBV7-3 and TRBJ2-5; 7 bases agree with TRBD1. In germline, CDR1 is SGHTA, CDR2 FQGTGA. CDR3 length: 16 residues. V lost 2 bases, J lost 3 bases, and 9 bases stayed unmatched. CDR3 nucleotides: TGTGCCAGCAGCTTAGTTAGTGGGACAGAAAAAGAGACCCAGTACTTC. This codes for CASSLVSGTEKETQYF.

The chain employs TRBV28 and TRBJ2-5, with TRBD2 identical over 10 bases. This CDR3 is 14 amino acids long. From germline, CDR1 is MDHEN and CDR2 SYDVKM. Unmatched junction bases numbered 2, after V lost 6 bases and J lost 1 base. As DNA, the CDR3 is TGTGCCAGCAGCCGGACTAGCGGCCAAGAGACCCAGTACTTC. Its protein product is CASSRTSGQETQYF.

This clone appeared a single time. The rearrangement joins TRBV5-1 to TRBJ2-2, with D possibly being TRBD1 (6 bases). CDR3 length: 14 amino acids. V lost 4 bases, J lost 4 bases, and 11 bases lay in between. The germline V gene encodes CDR1 SGHRS and CDR2 YFSETQ. The CDR3 spells CASSLQGPTGELFF. CDR3 nucleotides: TGCGCCAGCAGCCTACAGGGACCCACCGGGGAGCTGTTTTTT. Using reference TRBV5-1 and TRBJ2-2 for the parts outside the CDR3, the full variable domain is KAGVTQTPRYLIKTRGQQVTLSCSPISGHRSVSWYQQTPGQGLQFLFEYFSETQRNKGNFPGRFSGRQFSNSRSEMNVSTLELGDSALYLCASSLQGPTGELFFGEGSRLTVL.

V gene TRBV19 combines with J gene TRBJ1-5; D unclear. CDR1 LNHDA and CDR2 SQIVND come from the germline V gene (reference sequence). Between the trimmed V and J ends, which lost 8 bases and 0 bases, there was a span of 14 bases. This CDR3 is 15 amino acids long. The CDR3 protein is CASQAAGFSNQPQHF. The CDR3 nucleotides are TGTGCCAGTCAAGCCGCAGGTTTTAGCAATCAGCCCCAGCATTTT.

The rearrangement links TRBV5-1 to TRBJ2-3, with D maybe TRBD1 (5 bases). The CDR3 is 16 amino acids. The germline CDR1 and CDR2 sequences are SGHRS and YFSETQ. V was clipped by 0 bases and J by 4 bases, with 15 bases between them. The CDR3 coding sequence is TGCGCCAGCAGCTTGGCCTGGGGCGGTAGTCCAGATACGCAGTATTTT. Its protein product is CASSLAWGGSPDTQYF.

The chain carries TRBV6-1 and TRBJ2-5; possibly TRBD2 for D (7 bases). CDR3 length: 15 residues. Germline V CDR1 and CDR2: MNHNS, SASEGT. Trimming removed 3 bases from V and 2 bases from J, with 13 bases in between. This chain's CDR3 is CASSEGGQPQETQYF. The CDR3 DNA reads TGTGCCAGCAGTGAGGGGGGGCAGCCACAAGAGACCCAGTACTTC.

The V call is TRBV28, the J call TRBJ2-5; tentatively, D is TRBD2 (6 bases). V dropped 7 bases and J dropped 4 bases, with 10 bases sitting between them. This CDR3 comprises 12 residues. Germline lookup yields CDR1 MDHEN and CDR2 SYDVKM. The DNA of the CDR3 is TGTGCCAGCAATAGGGACTTAGAGACCCAGTACTTC. Translating gives CASNRDLETQYF.

This chain joins TRBV4-1 and TRBJ1-1, with 8 bases that match TRBD1. The CDR3 totals 14 residues. The germline gives CDR1 MGHRA, CDR2 YSYEKL. Trimming took 3 bases from V and 11 from J; bases not matched to a gene: 11. CDR3 residues: CASSHPRQGWEAFF. The CDR3 coding sequence is TGCGCCAGCAGCCACCCCCGACAGGGGTGGGAGGCTTTCTTT.

There are a few counts of this clone. The chain uses TRBV9 and TRBJ2-7; 10 bases map to TRBD1. Germline V CDR1 and CDR2: SGDLS, YYNGEE. The CDR3 has 16 residues. The V gene end was trimmed by 0 bases and the J gene end by 2 bases; junction bases not matched to a gene: 5. CDR3 in DNA: TGTGCCAGCAGCGTAGATGTGGGGACAGGGGCCTACGAGCAGTACTTC. This codes for CASSVDVGTGAYEQYF.

The chain links TRBV13 to TRBJ2-1; TRBD2 agrees at 8 bases. V trimming: 2 bases; J trimming: 6 bases; junction bases outside the gene matches: 6. The CDR3 has 15 amino acids. CDR1 is PRHDT and CDR2 is FYEKMQ in the germline V gene (reference sequence). In DNA form, the CDR3 reads TGTGCCAGCAGCTTAAGGGGGACTAGAGGCAATGAGCAGTTCTTC. Amino acids: CASSLRGTRGNEQFF. Full variable domain (rest looked up from reference TRBV13 and TRBJ2-1): AAGVIQSPRHLIKEKRETATLKCYPIPRHDTVYWYQQGPGQDPQFLISFYEKMQSDKGSIPDRFSAQQFSDYHSELNMSSLELGDSALYFCASSLRGTRGNEQFFGPGTRLTVL.

The CDR3 protein is CASSQVQQGTVGGRLGEQYF. CDR3 in DNA: TGCGCCAGCAGCCAAGTTCAACAGGGGACAGTAGGAGGACGGCTGGGCGAGCAGTACTTC. This chain links TRBV4-1 with TRBJ2-7; 7 bases are shared with TRBD1. The trim removed 1 base at V and 6 bases at J, leaving 24 bases unmatched. The germline V gene has CDR1 MGHRA and CDR2 YSYEKL. CDR3 size: 20 residues.

The chain uses TRBV25-1 and TRBJ1-1; D might be TRBD1 (6 bases). V was cut by 8 bases and J by 1 base, with 14 bases left in between. The germline gives CDR1 MGHDK, CDR2 SYGVNS. The CDR3 has 14 amino acids. For the CDR3, the DNA is TGTGCCAGCTCGGGGGGGCTAAAGAACACTGAAGCTTTCTTT. Translated: CASSGGLKNTEAFF.

The chain has TRBV7-9 and TRBJ2-4; TRBD2 agrees at 11 bases. This CDR3 has 14 amino acids. V dropped 4 bases and J dropped 7; count of bases not matched to a gene: 3. Germline V gene data show CDR1 as SEHNR and CDR2 as FQNEAQ (reference sequence). The CDR3 reads CASSSGLAENIQYF. CDR3 DNA: TGTGCCAGCAGCTCGGGACTAGCGGAGAACATTCAGTACTTC.

CDR3 sequence: CASSQAWATGVSGEQFF. In nucleotides, the CDR3 is TGTGCCAGCAGCCAAGCGTGGGCGACAGGGGTGTCTGGGGAGCAGTTCTTC. This chain links TRBV4-2 with TRBJ2-1, with 8 bases aligning to TRBD1. The CDR3 has 17 amino acids. With V trimmed by 1 base and J by 10 bases, 15 bases remained unmatched. Germline CDR1 reads LGHNA; CDR2 reads YNFKEQ.

The rearrangement joins TRBV4-3 to TRBJ2-1; 11 bases fit TRBD2. The germline CDR1 and CDR2 sequences are LGHNA and YSLEER. The ends lost 1 base at V and 2 bases at J; junction bases unmatched: 16. The CDR3 extends over 21 amino acids. CDR3 sequence reads: CASSQVAAATLAGGPYNEQFF. In nucleotides, the CDR3 is TGCGCCAGCAGCCAAGTCGCCGCTGCAACCCTAGCGGGAGGCCCCTACAATGAGCAGTTCTTC.

This clone was observed a single time. The chain employs TRBV19 and TRBJ1-5; TRBD1 matches at 7 bases. The CDR3 sequence is 16 residues long. Germline CDR1 reads LNHDA; CDR2 reads SQIVND (reference sequence). V lost 5 bases, J lost 7 bases, and 14 bases stayed unmatched. Written as DNA, the CDR3 is TGTGCCAGTAGTCCGGAGGGAAGGGGGCGCAGGCAGCCCCAGCATTTT. It yields the protein CASSPEGRGRRQPQHF. The full variable domain, completed using reference TRBV19 and TRBJ1-5, is DGGITQSPKYLFRKEGQNVTLSCEQNLNHDAMYWYRQDPGQGLRLIYYSQIVNDFQKGDIAEGYSVSREKKESFPLTVTSAQKNPTAFYLCASSPEGRGRRQPQHFGDGTRLSIL.